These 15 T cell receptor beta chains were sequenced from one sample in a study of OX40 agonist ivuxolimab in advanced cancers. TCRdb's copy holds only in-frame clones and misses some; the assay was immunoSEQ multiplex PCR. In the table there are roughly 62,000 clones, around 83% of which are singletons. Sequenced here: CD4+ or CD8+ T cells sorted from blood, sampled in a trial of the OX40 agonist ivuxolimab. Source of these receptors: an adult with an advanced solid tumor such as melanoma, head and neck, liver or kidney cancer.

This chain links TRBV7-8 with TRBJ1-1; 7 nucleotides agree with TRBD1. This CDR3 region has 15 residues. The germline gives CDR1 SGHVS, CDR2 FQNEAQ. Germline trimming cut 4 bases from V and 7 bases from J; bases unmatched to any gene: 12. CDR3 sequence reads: CASSSETGRGFEAFF. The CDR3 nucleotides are TGTGCCAGCAGCTCGGAGACAGGGAGGGGTTTTGAAGCTTTCTTT.

DNA of the CDR3: TGCGCCAGCAGCTTGTCGGGACAGGGGGCGGGGGAAAAACTGTTTTTT. Translating it yields CASSLSGQGAGEKLFF. V usage is TRBV5-1 and J usage is TRBJ1-4, with TRBD1 matching over 12 bases. Per the germline V gene, CDR1 is SGHRS and CDR2 is YFSETQ. The trim removed 1 base at V and 8 bases at J, leaving 6 bases unmatched. CDR3 length equals 16 residues. Supplemented by reference TRBV5-1 and TRBJ1-4, the full variable domain reads KAGVTQTPRYLIKTRGQQVTLSCSPISGHRSVSWYQQTPGQGLQFLFEYFSETQRNKGNFPGRFSGRQFSNSRSEMNVSTLELGDSALYLCASSLSGQGAGEKLFFGSGTQLSVL.

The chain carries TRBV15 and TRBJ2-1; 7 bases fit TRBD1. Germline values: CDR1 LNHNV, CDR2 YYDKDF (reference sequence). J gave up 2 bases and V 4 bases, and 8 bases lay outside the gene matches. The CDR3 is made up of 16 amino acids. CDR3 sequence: CATSKPSDRAYNEQFF. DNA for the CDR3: TGTGCCACCAGCAAACCCTCCGACAGGGCCTACAATGAGCAGTTCTTC.

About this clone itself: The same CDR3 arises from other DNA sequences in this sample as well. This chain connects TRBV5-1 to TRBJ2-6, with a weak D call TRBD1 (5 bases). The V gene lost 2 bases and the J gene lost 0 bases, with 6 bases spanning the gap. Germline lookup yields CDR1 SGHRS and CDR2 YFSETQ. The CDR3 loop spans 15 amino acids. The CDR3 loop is CASSLGVSGANVLTF. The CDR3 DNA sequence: TGCGCCAGCAGCTTAGGGGTCTCTGGGGCCAACGTCCTGACTTTC.

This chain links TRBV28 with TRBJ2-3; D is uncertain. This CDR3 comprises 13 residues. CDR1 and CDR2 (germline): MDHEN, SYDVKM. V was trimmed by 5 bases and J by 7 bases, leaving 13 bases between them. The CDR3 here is CASSAAGWNTQYF. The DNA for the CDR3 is TGTGCCAGCAGTGCCGCCGGATGGAATACGCAGTATTTT.

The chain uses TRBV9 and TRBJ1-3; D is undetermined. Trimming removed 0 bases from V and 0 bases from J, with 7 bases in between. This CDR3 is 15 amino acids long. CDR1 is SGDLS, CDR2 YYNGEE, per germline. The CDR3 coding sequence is TGTGCCAGCAGCGTAGGTCACTACTCTGGAAACACCATATATTTT. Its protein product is CASSVGHYSGNTIYF.

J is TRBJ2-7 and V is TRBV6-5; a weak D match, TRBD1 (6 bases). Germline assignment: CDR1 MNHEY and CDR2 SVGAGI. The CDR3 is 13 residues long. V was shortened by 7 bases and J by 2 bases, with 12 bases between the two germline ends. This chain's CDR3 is CASTGTRTYEQYF. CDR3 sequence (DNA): TGTGCCAGCACCGGGACAAGGACCTACGAGCAGTACTTC.

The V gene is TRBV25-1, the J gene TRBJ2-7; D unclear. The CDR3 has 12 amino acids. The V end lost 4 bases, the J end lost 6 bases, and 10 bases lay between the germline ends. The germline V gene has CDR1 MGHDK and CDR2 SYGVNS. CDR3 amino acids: CASSGLGTEQYF. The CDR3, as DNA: TGTGCCAGCAGTGGGCTAGGCACCGAGCAGTACTTC.

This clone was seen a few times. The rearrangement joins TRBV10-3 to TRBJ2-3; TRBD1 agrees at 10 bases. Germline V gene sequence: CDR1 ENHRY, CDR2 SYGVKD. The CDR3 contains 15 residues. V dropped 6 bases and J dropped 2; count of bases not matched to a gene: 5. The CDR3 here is CAIRGDRGDTDTQYF. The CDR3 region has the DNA TGTGCCATCAGGGGGGACAGGGGTGACACAGATACGCAGTATTTT.

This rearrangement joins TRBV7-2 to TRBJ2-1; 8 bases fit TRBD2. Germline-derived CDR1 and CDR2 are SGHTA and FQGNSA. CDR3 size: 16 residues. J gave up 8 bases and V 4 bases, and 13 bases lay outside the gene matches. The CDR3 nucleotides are TGTGCCAGCAGCTCAGCGGGGGAGCCAAGTTTCCATGAGCAGTTCTTC. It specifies CASSSAGEPSFHEQFF.

The DNA for the CDR3 is TGCGCCAGCAGGCAGGGGAGCACCGGGGAGCTGTTTTTT. Protein sequence: CASRQGSTGELFF. The chain employs TRBV10-1 and TRBJ2-2, with a possible D match to TRBD1 (6 bases). The germline gives CDR1 WNHNN, CDR2 SYGVQD (reference sequence). V shed 6 bases and J shed 4 bases, with 9 bases lying between them. This CDR3 is built from 13 residues.

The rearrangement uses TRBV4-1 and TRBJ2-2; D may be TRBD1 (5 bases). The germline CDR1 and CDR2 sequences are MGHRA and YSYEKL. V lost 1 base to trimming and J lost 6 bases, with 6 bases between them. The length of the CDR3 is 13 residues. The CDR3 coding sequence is TGCGCCAGCAGCCAAGCAGGGCCCGGGGAGCTGTTTTTT. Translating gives CASSQAGPGELFF.

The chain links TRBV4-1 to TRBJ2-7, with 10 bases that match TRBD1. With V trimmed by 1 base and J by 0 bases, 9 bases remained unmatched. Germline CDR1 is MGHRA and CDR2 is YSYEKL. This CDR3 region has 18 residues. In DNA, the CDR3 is TGCGCCAGCAGCCAAGTTTCCGGGACAGGGGTAGCCTCCTACGAGCAGTACTTC. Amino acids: CASSQVSGTGVASYEQYF.

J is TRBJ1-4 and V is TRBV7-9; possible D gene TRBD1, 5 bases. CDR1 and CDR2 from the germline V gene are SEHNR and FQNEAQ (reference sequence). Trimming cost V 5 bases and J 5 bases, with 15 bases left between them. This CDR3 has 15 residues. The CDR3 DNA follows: TGTGCCAGCAGCCTATCGGGACCGCCGAATGAAAAACTGTTTTTT. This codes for CASSLSGPPNEKLFF. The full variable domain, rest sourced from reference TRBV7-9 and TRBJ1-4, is DTGVSQNPRHKITKRGQNVTFRCDPISEHNRLYWYRQTLGQGPEFLTYFQNEAQLEKSRLLSDRFSAERPKGSFSTLEIQRTEQGDSAMYLCASSLSGPPNEKLFFGSGTQLSVL.

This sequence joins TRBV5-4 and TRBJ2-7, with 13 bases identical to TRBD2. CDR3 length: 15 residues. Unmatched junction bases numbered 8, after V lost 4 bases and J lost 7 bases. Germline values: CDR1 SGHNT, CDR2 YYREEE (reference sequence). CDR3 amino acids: CASSELAGGPREQYF. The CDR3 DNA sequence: TGTGCCAGCAGCGAACTAGCGGGAGGGCCGAGGGAGCAGTACTTC.